These 8 T cell receptor beta chains came from one sample sequenced in a study of technical replicates of blood from four donors. The assay was immunoSEQ multiplex PCR, and TCRdb's table has in-frame clones only and misses some. The sample lists about 68,000 clones; approximately 97% were seen once. Input material: T cells isolated from PBMCs. Receptor source: a human donor in good health.

The chain uses TRBV5-1 and TRBJ2-7; 8 positions match TRBD2. CDR1 and CDR2 (germline): SGHRS, YFSETQ. The V segment lost 0 bases and the J segment 1 base; nucleotides outside the gene matches: 3. The CDR3 is 15 residues long. CDR3 bases: TGCGCCAGCAGCTTGGAGGGCGGGAGGTCCTACGAGCAGTACTTC. Translation gives CASSLEGGRSYEQYF. The complete variable domain, with remaining parts taken from reference TRBV5-1 and TRBJ2-7, reads KAGVTQTPRYLIKTRGQQVTLSCSPISGHRSVSWYQQTPGQGLQFLFEYFSETQRNKGNFPGRFSGRQFSNSRSEMNVSTLELGDSALYLCASSLEGGRSYEQYFGPGTRLTVT.

This clone was detected only once. This chain uses TRBV5-1 with TRBJ2-7, with 13 bases fitting TRBD2. The J segment lost 3 bases and the V segment lost 7 bases, leaving 10 bases of the junction unmatched. Germline V gene data show CDR1 as SGHRS and CDR2 as YFSETQ. This CDR3 has 16 amino acids. The CDR3 coding sequence is TGCGCCAGCCACACGGGACTAGCGGGAATTTACTACGAGCAGTACTTC. The encoded protein is CASHTGLAGIYYEQYF. Complete variable domain (other parts from reference TRBV5-1 and TRBJ2-7): KAGVTQTPRYLIKTRGQQVTLSCSPISGHRSVSWYQQTPGQGLQFLFEYFSETQRNKGNFPGRFSGRQFSNSRSEMNVSTLELGDSALYLCASHTGLAGIYYEQYFGPGTRLTVT.

The chain recombines TRBV7-9 with TRBJ1-2; D may be TRBD1 (5 bases). The CDR3 extends over 17 amino acids. The germline V and J ends were trimmed by 5 bases and 4 bases, with 23 bases remaining between them. In germline, CDR1 is SEHNR, CDR2 FQNEAQ (reference sequence). CDR3 nucleotides: TGTGCCAGCAGCGGTGCAGGGAATATACTCTCGGGCTATGGCTACACCTTC. It translates to CASSGAGNILSGYGYTF.

The chain recombines TRBV4-3 with TRBJ1-2; D is undetermined. CDR1 and CDR2 (germline): LGHNA, YSLEER. CDR3 length: 13 residues. V lost 1 base and J lost 11, with 14 bases in between. The CDR3 nucleotides are TGCGCCAGCAGCCAAGGATCTATCGGCGGGTACACCTTC. Protein sequence: CASSQGSIGGYTF.

The genes are TRBV29-1 and TRBJ1-2; 8 bases match TRBD1. The germline V gene has CDR1 SQVTM and CDR2 ANQGSEA. V lost 8 bases to trimming and J lost 3 bases; unmatched junction nucleotides: 5. CDR3 length: 12 residues. This CDR3 is CSTQTGDYGYTF. DNA of the CDR3: TGCAGCACGCAGACAGGGGACTATGGCTACACCTTC.

This sequence joins TRBV6-5 and TRBJ2-5; 8 bases line up with TRBD2. V shed 2 bases, J shed 2 bases, and the junction held 7 bases outside the gene matches. The CDR3 totals 16 residues. CDR1 and CDR2 (germline): MNHEY, SVGAGI. The chain's CDR3 is CASSYSGSGEQETQYF. CDR3 nucleotide sequence: TGTGCCAGCAGTTACAGTGGTAGCGGGGAACAAGAGACCCAGTACTTC.

The rearrangement uses TRBV11-3 and TRBJ2-7; 10 bases are a match to TRBD2. V shed 5 bases, J shed 6 bases, and the junction held 7 bases outside the gene matches. The CDR3 covers 14 residues. Germline values: CDR1 SGHNT, CDR2 YENEEA. DNA of the CDR3: TGTGCCAGCAGCACCTCTAGCGGGAGCAGCGAGCAGTACTTC. Protein sequence: CASSTSSGSSEQYF. The full variable domain, its missing parts supplied by reference TRBV11-3 and TRBJ2-7, is EAGVVQSPRYKIIEKKQPVAFWCNPISGHNTLYWYLQNLGQGPELLIRYENEEAVDDSQLPKDRFSAERLKGVDSTLKIQPAELGDSAVYLCASSTSSGSSEQYFGPGTRLTVT.

This chain joins TRBV5-1 and TRBJ2-5, with TRBD2 matching 8 bases. Germline V gives CDR1 SGHRS, CDR2 YFSETQ. CDR3 length: 14 residues. The ends lost 7 bases at V and 2 bases at J; junction bases unmatched: 7. This CDR3 reads CASGWTSTQETQYF. The CDR3 nucleotides are TGCGCCAGCGGGTGGACTAGCACTCAAGAGACCCAGTACTTC.